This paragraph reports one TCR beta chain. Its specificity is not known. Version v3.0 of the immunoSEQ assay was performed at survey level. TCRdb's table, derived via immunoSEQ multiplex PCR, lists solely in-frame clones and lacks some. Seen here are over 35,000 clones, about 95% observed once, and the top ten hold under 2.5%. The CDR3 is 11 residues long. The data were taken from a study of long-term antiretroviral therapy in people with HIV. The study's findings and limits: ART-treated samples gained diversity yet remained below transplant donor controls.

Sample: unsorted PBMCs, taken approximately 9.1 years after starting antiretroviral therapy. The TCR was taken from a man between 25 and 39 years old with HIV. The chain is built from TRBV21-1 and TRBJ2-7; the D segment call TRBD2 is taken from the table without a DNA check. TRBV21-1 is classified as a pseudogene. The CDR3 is CASSYSDEQYF. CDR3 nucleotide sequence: TGTGCCAGCAGCTATTCTGACGAGCAGTACTTC.